This T cell receptor beta chain was found in a study of spatial heterogeneity in lung cancer. Study-level background: Every unique TCR and UMI combination, on average, appeared more than ten times in raw reads. The study, taken as a whole, reports: Ubiquitous expanded tumor TCRs showed up in blood more at resection than follow-up.

Time point: sample taken at primary tumor resection. No cells were sorted before sequencing. The whole RNA sequenced was extracted from tumor, nontumor lung or frozen PBMC. The CDR3 consists of 12 residues. Germline CDR1 is MNHNS and CDR2 is SASEGT. This clonotype was seen ten or more times. The target antigen is unknown. TCRdb reprocessed the 5' RACE reads with MiXCR, giving one entry per CDR3 protein. Altogether around 40,000 distinct CDR3 sequences are present, about 6% being singletons, with the ten largest covering around a tenth. Sequencing was performed on PBMCs, taken at surgery. The TCR sequence derives from a male donor with early-stage non-small cell lung cancer. The chain carries TRBV6-1 and TRBJ1-6; D gene uncertain. CDR3 sequence reads: CAVVSYNSPLHF. The CDR3 coding sequence is TGTGCTGTGGTATCCTATAATTCACCCCTCCACTTT.